This TCR beta chain originates from a study of shared T cell receptors in the human thymus. The CDR3 is made up of 17 amino acids. CDR1 is SGHRS and CDR2 is YFSETQ in the germline V gene. V lost 4 bases and J 2 bases, leaving 18 bases between the germline ends. Sequenced by immunoSEQ multiplex PCR; TCRdb stores in-frame clones only, minus some. Among roughly 700,000 clones listed, roughly 90% were seen once. This sample also belongs to another study, concerning human thymus T cells. As reported in that work: During corrective heart surgery, resections were taken, and the thymus tissue came from them. An apparent bias in V and J gene usage was seen in thymic and blood repertoires.

The specimen sequenced was thymocytes. The receptor was isolated from a boy in the first two years of life with a congenital heart defect. This chain joins TRBV5-1 and TRBJ1-4; D possibly corresponds to TRBD1 (6 bases). For the CDR3, the DNA is TGCGCCAGCAGCCCCCCAGGGGCGGATCGGACTAATGAAAAACTGTTTTTT. It encodes CASSPPGADRTNEKLFF.